These 20 T cell receptor beta chains came from one sample sequenced in a study of beta chain features in type 1 diabetes. The study's findings and limits: Shorter TCRB CDR3s, moderately but significantly so, were found in Type 1 diabetes patients in all four CD4+ subsets.

As every portion of the isolated RNA was reverse transcribed, the sequencing read expressed TCRB transcripts. Generated by immunoSEQ multiplex PCR, the TCRdb table keeps only in-frame clones and is missing some. The top ten hold 1.5% to 2% of the sample, which has around 40,000 clones, 66% seen once. These TCRs' antigens remain unknown. The sequencing sample was made of Tregs from blood. Receptors were obtained from a young man with type 1 diabetes. Some clones in this sample may be carry-over from other donors' samples.

J is TRBJ1-1 and V is TRBV7-9, with a tentative D call TRBD1 (5 bases). The V gene lost 8 bases and the J gene lost 4 bases, with 14 bases spanning the gap. CDR3 size: 13 residues. The germline V gene encodes CDR1 SEHNR and CDR2 FQNEAQ (reference sequence). The CDR3 nucleotides are TGTGCCAGCCGTATGGGGGGGGTCACTGAAGCTTTCTTT. This encodes CASRMGGVTEAFF.

This clone occurred once. V and J are TRBV5-1 and TRBJ2-3, with 9 bases lining up with TRBD2. Per germline, CDR1 SGHRS and CDR2 YFSETQ. V dropped 3 bases and J dropped 3; count of bases not matched to a gene: 8. The CDR3 has 16 residues. CDR3 amino acids: CASSYIAGVGTDTQYF. The CDR3, as DNA: TGCGCCAGCAGCTATATAGCGGGAGTAGGGACAGATACGCAGTATTTT. Using reference TRBV5-1 and TRBJ2-3 for the parts outside the CDR3, the full variable domain is KAGVTQTPRYLIKTRGQQVTLSCSPISGHRSVSWYQQTPGQGLQFLFEYFSETQRNKGNFPGRFSGRQFSNSRSEMNVSTLELGDSALYLCASSYIAGVGTDTQYFGPGTRLTVL.

The chain links TRBV11-1 to TRBJ2-6; D is perhaps TRBD1 (5 bases). From germline, CDR1 is SGHAT and CDR2 FQDESV (reference sequence). The CDR3 loop spans 17 amino acids. V was trimmed by 5 bases and J by 0 bases, leaving 14 bases between them. The CDR3 loop is CASSRGSTSSGANVLTF. The CDR3 DNA follows: TGTGCCAGCAGCAGGGGATCTACGAGCTCTGGGGCCAACGTCCTGACTTTC. The variable domain in full, with the rest retrieved from reference TRBV11-1 and TRBJ2-6, is EAEVAQSPRYKITEKSQAVAFWCDPISGHATLYWYRQILGQGPELLVQFQDESVVDDSQLPKDRFSAERLKGVDSTLKIQPAELGDSAMYLCASSRGSTSSGANVLTFGAGSRLTVL.

The rearrangement uses TRBV6-6 and TRBJ1-3; TRBD1 matches 7 bases. V dropped 0 bases and J dropped 4; count of bases not matched to a gene: 0. This CDR3 region has 14 residues. Germline assignment: CDR1 MNHNY and CDR2 SVGAGI (reference sequence). The CDR3, as DNA: TGTGCCAGCAGTTACTCGACAGGGGGAAACACCATATATTTT. Its translation: CASSYSTGGNTIYF.

The chain joins TRBV5-6 to TRBJ2-7, with 7 bases aligning to TRBD2. The CDR3 sequence is 16 residues long. The germline CDR1 and CDR2 sequences are SGHDT and YYEEEE. With 0 bases clipped from V and 5 bases from J, the junction kept 11 bases outside the gene matches. CDR3: CASSLGGGRTTDEQYF. The CDR3 coding sequence is TGTGCCAGCAGCTTGGGGGGGGGAAGGACTACGGACGAGCAGTACTTC.

This clone was detected only a few times. The CDR3 DNA follows: TGCGCCAGCAGCGCACAACAGGTTATGAACACTGAAGCTTTCTTT. Its translation is CASSAQQVMNTEAFF. This sequence joins TRBV5-1 and TRBJ1-1, with D perhaps TRBD1 (5 bases). The ends were cut back, 4 bases at V and 0 bases at J, with 13 bases in the middle. Per germline, CDR1 SGHRS and CDR2 YFSETQ. This CDR3 is 15 amino acids long.

V and J are TRBV28 and TRBJ1-1, with D possibly matching TRBD1 (5 bases). Germline loops: CDR1 MDHEN, CDR2 SYDVKM. CDR3 size: 13 residues. Between the trimmed V and J ends, which lost 8 bases and 5 bases, there was a span of 15 bases. In DNA, the CDR3 is TGTGCCAGCCTACGTGGGGCAGGGACTGAAGCTTTCTTT. Its protein is CASLRGAGTEAFF.

The rearrangement joins TRBV5-1 to TRBJ2-5; 12 bases are shared with TRBD2. Trimming removed 0 bases from V and 1 base from J; junction bases left unmatched: 10. The CDR3 runs to 19 residues. Looked up from germline, CDR1 is SGHRS and CDR2 is YFSETQ. The CDR3 protein is CASSLAPGLAGLLQETQYF. CDR3 bases: TGCGCCAGCAGCTTGGCCCCGGGACTAGCGGGCCTACTCCAAGAGACCCAGTACTTC.

This chain connects TRBV11-1 to TRBJ1-1; TRBD1 might be the D (5 bases). There are 14 residues in the CDR3. The germline gives CDR1 SGHAT, CDR2 FQDESV (reference sequence). The germline V and J ends were trimmed by 5 bases and 0 bases, with 10 bases remaining between them. The CDR3 DNA is TGTGCCAGCAGCGCGCAAGGGGTGAACACTGAAGCTTTCTTT. Amino acid sequence: CASSAQGVNTEAFF.

The chain uses TRBV7-2 and TRBJ2-7, with a tentative D call TRBD2 (6 bases). CDR1 is SGHTA, CDR2 FQGNSA, per germline. There are 14 residues in the CDR3. Trimming pared 3 bases from V and 3 bases from J, leaving 12 bases between. Here the CDR3 DNA reads TGTGCCAGCAGCTTGGGGGGATCAAACTACGAGCAGTACTTC. As protein: CASSLGGSNYEQYF.

This rearrangement joins TRBV6-5 to TRBJ1-1, with unresolved D. This CDR3 has 14 residues. Per germline, CDR1 MNHEY and CDR2 SVGAGI. V lost 8 bases and J 2 bases, leaving 15 bases between the germline ends. CDR3 coding DNA: TGTGCCAGCCGGGTGGCGCCCCCAAACACTGAAGCTTTCTTT. Translation gives CASRVAPPNTEAFF.

The chain is built from TRBV6-1 and TRBJ1-2; D not resolved. The germline V gene has CDR1 MNHNS and CDR2 SASEGT. This CDR3 has 14 residues. The V end lost 0 bases, the J end lost 6 bases, and 11 bases lay between the germline ends. Written as DNA, the CDR3 is TGTGCCAGCAGTGAAGCGCTAGTGAGCAATGGCTACACCTTC. Translation gives CASSEALVSNGYTF.

J is TRBJ2-3 and V is TRBV2, with TRBD1 as a possible D gene (5 bases). Germline lookup yields CDR1 SNHLY and CDR2 FYNNEI. V was shortened by 2 bases and J by 3 bases, with 9 bases between the two germline ends. The length of the CDR3 is 14 residues. The CDR3 loop is CASSEQGRTDTQYF. The CDR3 nucleotides are TGTGCCAGCAGTGAACAGGGCAGAACAGATACGCAGTATTTT.

The genes are TRBV18 and TRBJ2-5; perhaps TRBD2 as D (5 bases). V lost 2 bases and J lost 2, with 12 bases in between. The CDR3 spans 15 residues. Germline V gene sequence: CDR1 KGHSH, CDR2 LQKENI. The CDR3 DNA follows: TGTGCCAGCTCACCATTGACGGGATTTCAAGAGACCCAGTACTTC. It codes for CASSPLTGFQETQYF.

The V gene is TRBV5-1, the J gene TRBJ2-7; D is uncertain. Trimming took off 0 bases at V and 7 bases at J, with 11 bases between the two ends. Germline loops: CDR1 SGHRS, CDR2 YFSETQ. The CDR3 sequence is 13 residues long. The CDR3 is CASSLDGLGEQYF. The CDR3 bases are TGCGCCAGCAGCTTGGACGGTCTCGGGGAGCAGTACTTC.

The V and J genes are TRBV4-3 and TRBJ1-1, with TRBD1 identical over 7 bases. The CDR3 has 18 amino acids. The germline V gene has CDR1 LGHNA and CDR2 YSLEER. Germline trimming cut 0 bases from V and 5 bases from J; bases unmatched to any gene: 15. The CDR3: CASSQDPPRQGEVTEAFF. CDR3 bases: TGCGCCAGCAGCCAAGATCCTCCCCGACAGGGTGAGGTGACTGAAGCTTTCTTT.

A remark on this clone: An end of the junction does not agree with germline; a read error may underlie this. The rearrangement links TRBV2 to TRBJ2-7, with 8 nucleotides matching TRBD1. The CDR3 has 11 residues. Germline V gives CDR1 SNHLY, CDR2 FYNNEI. This CDR3 is CASRDRGEQYF. CDR3 coding DNA: TGTGCCAGCCGTGACAGGGGCGAGCAGTACTTC.

This clone has just a few counts. The rearrangement uses TRBV7-2 and TRBJ2-4, with 8 bases matching TRBD2. V gave up 4 bases and J gave up 4 bases; unmatched junction bases: 6. The CDR3 contains 15 residues. CDR1 and CDR2 from the germline V gene are SGHTA and FQGNSA. CDR3: CASSSGGAKKNIQYF. The DNA for the CDR3 is TGTGCCAGCAGCTCCGGGGGGGCGAAAAAAAACATTCAGTACTTC. Together with reference TRBV7-2 and TRBJ2-4, the CDR3 gives the full variable domain: GAGVSQSPSNKVTEKGKDVELRCDPISGHTALYWYRQSLGQGLEFLIYFQGNSAPDKSGLPSDRFSAERTGGSVSTLTIQRTQQEDSAVYLCASSSGGAKKNIQYFGAGTRLSVL.

The J gene is TRBJ2-1, the V gene TRBV10-3; 8 nucleotides line up with TRBD2. V shed 3 bases and J 6 bases; nucleotides not matched to a gene: 1. Germline V lookup: CDR1 ENHRY, CDR2 SYGVKD. The length of the CDR3 is 13 residues. The CDR3 sequence: CAISDGGANEQFF. The CDR3 DNA sequence: TGTGCCATCAGTGACGGGGGGGCCAATGAGCAGTTCTTC.

The chain links TRBV9 to TRBJ1-1, with a tentative D call TRBD1 (6 bases). The germline CDR1 and CDR2 sequences are SGDLS and YYNGEE. The V and J ends lost 4 bases and 11 bases respectively, with 18 bases between them. The CDR3 extends over 13 amino acids. In nucleotides, the CDR3 is TGTGCCAGCAGCTCCCGGGACATAAATCAGGCTTTCTTT. This codes for CASSSRDINQAFF. Full variable domain (rest looked up from reference TRBV9 and TRBJ1-1): DSGVTQTPKHLITATGQRVTLRCSPRSGDLSVYWYQQSLDQGLQFLIQYYNGEERAKGNILERFSAQQFPDLHSELNLSSLELGDSALYFCASSSRDINQAFFGQGTRLTVV.